This note documents a single TCR beta chain sequence. Its antigen remains unknown. Making the TCR beta cDNA relied on 5'RACE template switching with UMIs. With the 5' RACE reads reprocessed, TCRdb shows one record per CDR3 protein and no DNA. The specimen's table records some 460,000 distinct CDR3 sequences. CDR3 length: 14 residues. CDR1 is GTSNPN and CDR2 is SVGIG in the germline V gene (reference sequence). These data belong to a study of T cells expressing NK-cell markers. General observations from the study: It remained uncertain whether the expanded NKG2C+ T cell clones were specific for HCMV antigens. Five or six donors showed dominant NKG2C+ clonotypes comprising about 1.0-7.5% of their CD8+ T cells.

The gene calls are TRBV30 and TRBJ2-3. Source material: blood T cells: a sorted CD56 or NKG2C T cell subset, CD4+ or CD8+ T cells, or bulk PBMC T cells (not recorded which). The sequence derives from a woman between 50 and 59 years old in good health. The CDR3 spells CAWSNSLSTDTQYF.